The source of this T cell receptor beta chain is a study of blood T cell repertoires in COVID-19. Repertoires were generated with immunoSEQ multiplex PCR, while TCRdb's copy carries only in-frame clones and drops some. The sample contains some 450,000 clones, 88% of which appear only once. Trimming took 2 bases from V and 7 from J, leaving 9 bases between them. Germline values: CDR1 MRHNA, CDR2 SNTAGT. This CDR3 region has 14 residues. V usage is TRBV6-4 and J usage is TRBJ1-6, with D unclear. Input material: peripheral blood. The sequence was collected from a woman in her forties or fifties with COVID-19, enrolled during active disease. CDR3 amino acids: CASSDLTFNSPLHF. DNA for the CDR3: TGTGCCAGCAGTGACCTTACTTTCAATTCACCCCTCCACTTT.